A selection of T cell receptor beta chains follows, all from one sample in a study of shared clonotypes between healthy human individuals. Here immunoSEQ multiplex PCR was the method, and the copy in TCRdb shows in-frame clones only, minus some. Altogether 2 million to 2.5 million clones are present, roughly 93% being singletons, with the ten largest covering 0.35% to 0.5%. Material for sequencing was naive CD4+ T cells from PBMCs. All receptors come from a man younger than 35 in good health. Some clones in this sample may be carry-over from other donors' samples. Each CDR3 is given with its conserved first and last residue. The D gene is left open where the match is weak.

TRBJ2-7,.,TRBV2,CASSDYSETFTYEQYF,TGTGCCAGCAGTGACTACAGCGAAACCTTCACCTACGAGCAGTACTTC
TRBJ1-5,.,TRBV5-8,CASSSQRLSNQPQHF,TGTGCCAGCAGCTCGCAGCGACTTAGCAATCAGCCCCAGCATTTT
TRBJ1-4,.,TRBV25-1,CASRGSLGLTNEKLFF,TGTGCCAGCAGGGGGTCCCTCGGCCTAACTAATGAAAAACTGTTTTTT
TRBJ2-2,.,TRBV2,CASSVRTGTGELFF,TGTGCCAGCAGTGTTCGGACTGGCACCGGGGAGCTGTTTTTT
TRBJ1-5,.,TRBV15,CATSNGIHQPQHF,TGTGCCACCAGCAACGGAATTCATCAGCCCCAGCATTTT
TRBJ2-7,.,TRBV27,CASSFRPVQIYEQYF,TGTGCCAGCAGCTTCCGACCGGTACAGATCTACGAGCAGTACTTC
TRBJ2-2,.,TRBV4-2,CASSQGGSRRGEGELFF,TGTGCCAGCAGCCAAGGGGGCAGTCGCAGGGGAGAAGGGGAGCTGTTTTTT
TRBJ2-1,TRBD2,TRBV11-3,CASSLAGGWDEQFF,TGTGCCAGCAGCTTAGCGGGAGGCTGGGATGAGCAGTTCTTC
TRBJ1-1,.,TRBV5-1,CASRSAVGVTEAFF,TGCGCCAGCAGGAGTGCCGTCGGGGTAACTGAAGCTTTCTTT
TRBJ1-2,.,TRBV6-5,CASGGENYGYTF,TGTGCCAGTGGGGGGGAAAACTATGGCTACACCTTC